This T cell receptor (beta chain) was observed in a study of human T cells and chemical hapten exposure. This clonotype was counted a few times. The target antigen is unknown. The germline CDR1 and CDR2 sequences are GTSNPN and SVGIG (reference sequence). The CDR3 sequence is 12 residues long. Trimming took 4 bases from V and 4 from J, leaving 10 bases between them. Study-level points and caveats: The immune response of these alopecia patients might not match healthy individuals'. Patch test score was positively correlated with the counts of TCRs that had expanded at PT1.

The time point: patch test 3, about 24 weeks after DPC sensitization. As for treatment: therapeutic diphenylcyclopropenone sensitization with weekly scalp DPC. TCRdb recomputed calls from the RACE reads with MiXCR, one row per CDR3 protein. The sample consists of about 82,000 distinct CDR3 sequences, 10% to 15% of them appearing once. Source: whole blood, taken in connection with sensitization to the hapten diphenylcyclopropenone (DPC). The clonotype comes from a woman between 45 and 65 years old with alopecia areata. Some clones in this sample may be carry-over from other donors' samples. The chain recombines TRBV30 with TRBJ1-1; tentative D call: TRBD1 (6 bases). Here the CDR3 reads CAWNTGPTEAFF. Written as DNA, the CDR3 is TGTGCCTGGAACACAGGGCCCACTGAAGCTTTCTTT.